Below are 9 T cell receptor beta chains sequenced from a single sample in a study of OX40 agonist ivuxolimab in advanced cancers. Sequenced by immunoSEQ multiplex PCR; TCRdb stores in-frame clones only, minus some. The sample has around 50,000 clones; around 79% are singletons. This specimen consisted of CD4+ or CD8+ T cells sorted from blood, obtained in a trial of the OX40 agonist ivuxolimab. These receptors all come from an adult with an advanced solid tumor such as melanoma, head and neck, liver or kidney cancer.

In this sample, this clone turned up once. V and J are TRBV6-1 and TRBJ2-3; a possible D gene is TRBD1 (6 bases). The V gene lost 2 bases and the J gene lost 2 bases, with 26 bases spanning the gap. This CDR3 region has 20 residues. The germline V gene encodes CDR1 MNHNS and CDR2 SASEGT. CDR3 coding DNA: TGTGCCAGCAGTGAATTATCGAATTACCCGCACAGGGATTACACAGATACGCAGTATTTT. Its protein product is CASSELSNYPHRDYTDTQYF.

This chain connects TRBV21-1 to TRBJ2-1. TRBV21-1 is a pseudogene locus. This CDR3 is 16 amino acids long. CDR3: CASSPPRKSSYNEQFF. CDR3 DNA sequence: TGTGCCAGCAGCCCTCCTCGGAAAAGCTCCTACAATGAGCAGTTCTTC.

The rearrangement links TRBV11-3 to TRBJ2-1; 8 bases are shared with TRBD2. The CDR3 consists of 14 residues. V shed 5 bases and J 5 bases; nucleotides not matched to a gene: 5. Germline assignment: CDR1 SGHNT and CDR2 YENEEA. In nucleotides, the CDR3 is TGTGCCAGCAGCAAGTGGCGGGGGGACAATGAGCAGTTCTTC. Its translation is CASSKWRGDNEQFF.

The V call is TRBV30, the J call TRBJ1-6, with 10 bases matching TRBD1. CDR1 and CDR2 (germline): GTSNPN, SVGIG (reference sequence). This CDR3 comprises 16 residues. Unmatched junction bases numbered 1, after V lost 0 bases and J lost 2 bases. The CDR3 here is CAWSVGTGAYNSPLHF. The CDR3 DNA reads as TGTGCCTGGAGTGTCGGGACAGGGGCCTATAATTCACCCCTCCACTTT.

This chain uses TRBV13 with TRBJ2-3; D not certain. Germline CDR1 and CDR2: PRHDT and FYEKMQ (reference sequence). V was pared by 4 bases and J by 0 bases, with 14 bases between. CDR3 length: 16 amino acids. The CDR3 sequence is CASSSSTVPSTDTQYF. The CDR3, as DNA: TGTGCCAGCAGCTCCTCCACCGTCCCCAGCACAGATACGCAGTATTTT.

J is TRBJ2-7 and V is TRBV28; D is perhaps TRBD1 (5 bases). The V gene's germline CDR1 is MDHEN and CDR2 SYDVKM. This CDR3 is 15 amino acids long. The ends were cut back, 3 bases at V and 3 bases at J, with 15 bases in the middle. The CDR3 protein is CASSLSQGYNYEQYF. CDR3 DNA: TGTGCCAGCAGTTTGAGCCAGGGCTACAACTACGAGCAGTACTTC.

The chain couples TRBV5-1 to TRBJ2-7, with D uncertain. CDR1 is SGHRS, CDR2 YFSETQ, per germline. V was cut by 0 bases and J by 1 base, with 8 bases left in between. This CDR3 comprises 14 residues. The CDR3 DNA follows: TGCGCCAGCAGCTTGGACAGAGCGTCCTACGAGCAGTACTTC. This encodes CASSLDRASYEQYF. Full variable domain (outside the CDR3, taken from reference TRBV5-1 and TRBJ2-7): KAGVTQTPRYLIKTRGQQVTLSCSPISGHRSVSWYQQTPGQGLQFLFEYFSETQRNKGNFPGRFSGRQFSNSRSEMNVSTLELGDSALYLCASSLDRASYEQYFGPGTRLTVT.

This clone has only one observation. In DNA form, the CDR3 reads TGTGCCAGCGGAGCTAGCGGGGAGGGGACCCAGTACTTC. Translating gives CASGASGEGTQYF. This chain connects TRBV7-2 to TRBJ2-5; 9 bases agree with TRBD2. Germline V gene data show CDR1 as SGHTA and CDR2 as FQGNSA. V trimming: 8 bases; J trimming: 7 bases; junction bases outside the gene matches: 8. CDR3 length: 13 residues.

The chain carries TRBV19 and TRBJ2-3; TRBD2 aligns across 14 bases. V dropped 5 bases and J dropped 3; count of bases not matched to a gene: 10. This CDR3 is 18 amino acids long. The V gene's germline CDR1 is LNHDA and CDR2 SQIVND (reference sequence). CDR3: CASSQYLGLAGETDTQYF. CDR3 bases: TGTGCCAGTAGTCAATACCTGGGACTAGCGGGGGAGACAGATACGCAGTATTTT.